The source of this T cell receptor beta chain is a study of blood T cell repertoires in COVID-19. For the study at large: Acute and convalescent COVID-19 samples came from the United States, Italy and Spain.

Germline assignment: CDR1 SGHTA and CDR2 FQGTGA. The CDR3 sequence is 15 residues long. The V and J ends lost 0 bases and 9 bases, in that order; junction bases with no gene match: 5. How the authors handled the data: It was from reference gene primer amplification that nucleated cell counts were estimated. This table comes from immunoSEQ multiplex PCR, and its TCRdb copy is limited to in-frame clones, with some not included. V and J calls plus clone size are reproduced from that table; the DNA served to infer D and trimming. The sample includes around 150,000 clones, approximately 86% seen only once; the top ten take more than 5%. The study assigned cohorts using participant-reported clinical history.

This sequence joins TRBV7-3 and TRBJ2-1; TRBD2 matches 10 bases. The receptor was isolated from a woman in her thirties or forties who had recovered from COVID-19. Sequencing input: PBMCs or T cells enriched from blood (not recorded which). CDR3 region: CASSLTSGRLSEQFF. CDR3 nucleotides: TGTGCCAGCAGCTTAACTAGCGGGAGGTTAAGTGAGCAGTTCTTC.